This T cell receptor (beta chain) was captured by sequencing in a study of blood T cell repertoires in COVID-19. About the research overall: From the United States, Italy and Spain came samples of acute and convalescent COVID-19. Sources were T cells, B-cell-depleted T cells, or PBMCs; the material itself was cDNA or gDNA.

How the authors handled the data: Amplification of reference gene primers provided the estimated nucleated cell counts. Produced via immunoSEQ multiplex PCR; TCRdb's table is partial and in-frame only. V and J calls and clone size follow that table, whereas D and trimming were derived from the DNA. The sample carries some 49,000 clones, approximately 80% recorded once. Germline V gene sequence: CDR1 KGHSH, CDR2 LQKENI. The CDR3 totals 14 residues. V was clipped by 6 bases and J by 1 base; unmatched bases: 5. The source material was peripheral blood. The chain couples TRBV18 to TRBJ1-1; 7 bases fit TRBD1. This TCR derives from a woman aged 60-70 years with acute or convalescent COVID-19. The CDR3 sequence is CASSIGQANTEAFF. Written as DNA, the CDR3 is TGTGCCAGCTCTATCGGACAGGCGAACACTGAAGCTTTCTTT.